The source of this T cell receptor beta chain is a study of cytomegalovirus exposure and HLA in healthy donors. Study results and caveats: With DRB1 most and HLA-C fewest, TCR association rates differed between HLA loci in a later analysis. Excluded were some V segments that proved indistinguishable, including TRBV6-2 and TRBV6-3. In vitro work confirmed that three CMV-associated chains recognize CMV antigens. Many donors carried some public TCRs, although rarity characterized most TCR sequences.

A note on this clone: Its antigen is undetermined.

The CDR3 runs to 13 residues. Germline loops: CDR1 SGHRS, CDR2 YFSETQ. V was pared by 4 bases and J by 0 bases, with 8 bases between. PCR amplification relied on 60 Vbeta primers (plus 13 Jbeta primers). Using immunoSEQ multiplex PCR, the repertoire was profiled, and TCRdb retains in-frame clones only, with some absent. The table includes roughly 180,000 clones, about four fifths detected once. J is TRBJ2-7 and V is TRBV5-1; maybe TRBD1 (5 bases). Sequenced material: PBMCs. The sequence was obtained from a woman aged 30 to 39 in good health and CMV-seronegative. The CDR3 nucleotides are TGCGCCAGCAGCCCGACAGTCTCCTACGAGCAGTACTTC. Protein product: CASSPTVSYEQYF.